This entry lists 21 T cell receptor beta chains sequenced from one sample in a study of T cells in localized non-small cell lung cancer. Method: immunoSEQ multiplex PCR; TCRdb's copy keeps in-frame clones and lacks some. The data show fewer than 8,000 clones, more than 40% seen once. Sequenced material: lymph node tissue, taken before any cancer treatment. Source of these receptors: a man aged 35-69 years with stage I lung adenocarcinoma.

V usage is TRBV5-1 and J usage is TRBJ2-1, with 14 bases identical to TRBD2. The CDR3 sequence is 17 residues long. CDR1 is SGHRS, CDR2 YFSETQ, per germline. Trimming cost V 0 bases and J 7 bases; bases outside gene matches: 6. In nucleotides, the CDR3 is TGCGCCAGCAGCTTGGGGGGACTAGCGGGAGTTGTAAATGAGCAGTTCTTC. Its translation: CASSLGGLAGVVNEQFF.

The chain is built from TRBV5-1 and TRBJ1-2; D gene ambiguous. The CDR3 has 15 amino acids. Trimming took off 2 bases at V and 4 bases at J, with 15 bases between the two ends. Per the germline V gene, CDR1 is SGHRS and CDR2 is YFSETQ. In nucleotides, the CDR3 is TGCGCCAGCAGCTTACAAGGTTTGCCCCTCTATGGCTACACCTTC. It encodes CASSLQGLPLYGYTF.

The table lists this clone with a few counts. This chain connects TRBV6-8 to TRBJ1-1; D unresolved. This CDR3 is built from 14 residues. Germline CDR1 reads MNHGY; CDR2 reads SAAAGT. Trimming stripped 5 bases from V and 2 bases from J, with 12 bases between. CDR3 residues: CASSASPGNTEAFF. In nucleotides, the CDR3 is TGTGCCAGCAGTGCCTCACCCGGAAACACTGAAGCTTTCTTT.

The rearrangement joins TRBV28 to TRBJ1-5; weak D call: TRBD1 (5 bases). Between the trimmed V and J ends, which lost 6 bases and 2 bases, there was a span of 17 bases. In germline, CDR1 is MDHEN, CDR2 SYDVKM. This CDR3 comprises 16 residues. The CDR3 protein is CASSPGAPARNQPQHF. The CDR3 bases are TGTGCCAGCAGCCCTGGGGCCCCGGCACGCAATCAGCCCCAGCATTTT.

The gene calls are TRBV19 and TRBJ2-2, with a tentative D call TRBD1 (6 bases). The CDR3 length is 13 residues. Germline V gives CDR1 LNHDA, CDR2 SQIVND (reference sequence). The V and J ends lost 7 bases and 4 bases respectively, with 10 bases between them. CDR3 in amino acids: CASKQGATGELFF. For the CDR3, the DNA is TGTGCCAGTAAACAGGGTGCCACCGGGGAGCTGTTTTTT.

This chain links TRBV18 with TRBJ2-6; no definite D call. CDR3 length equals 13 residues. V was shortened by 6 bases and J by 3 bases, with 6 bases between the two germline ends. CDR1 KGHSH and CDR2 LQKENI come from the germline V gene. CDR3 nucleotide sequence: TGTGCCAGCTCTCCCGATGGGGCCAACGTCCTGACTTTC. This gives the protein CASSPDGANVLTF.

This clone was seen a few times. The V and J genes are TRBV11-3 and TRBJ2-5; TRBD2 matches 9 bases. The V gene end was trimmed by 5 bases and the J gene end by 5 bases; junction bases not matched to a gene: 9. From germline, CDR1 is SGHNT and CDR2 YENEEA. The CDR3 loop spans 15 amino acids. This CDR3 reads CASSRRGGAPETQYF. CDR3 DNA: TGTGCCAGCAGCCGCCGCGGGGGGGCCCCGGAGACCCAGTACTTC.

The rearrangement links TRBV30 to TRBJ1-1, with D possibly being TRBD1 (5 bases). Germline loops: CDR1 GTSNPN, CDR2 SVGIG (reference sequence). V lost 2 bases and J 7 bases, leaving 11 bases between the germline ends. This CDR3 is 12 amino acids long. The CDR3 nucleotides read TGTGCCTGGAGTACCAGGACATATGAAGCTTTCTTT. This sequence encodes CAWSTRTYEAFF.

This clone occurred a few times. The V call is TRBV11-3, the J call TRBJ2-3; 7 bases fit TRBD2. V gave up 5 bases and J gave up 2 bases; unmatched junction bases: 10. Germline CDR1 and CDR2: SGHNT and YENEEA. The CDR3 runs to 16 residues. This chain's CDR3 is CASSMTGLTNTDTQYF. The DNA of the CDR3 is TGTGCCAGCAGCATGACGGGACTAACTAACACAGATACGCAGTATTTT.

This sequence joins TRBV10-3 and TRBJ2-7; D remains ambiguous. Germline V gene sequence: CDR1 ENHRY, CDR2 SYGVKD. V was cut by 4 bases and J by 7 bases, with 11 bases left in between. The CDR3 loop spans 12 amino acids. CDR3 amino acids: CAISGLGGEQYF. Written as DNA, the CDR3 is TGTGCCATCAGTGGGTTGGGCGGTGAGCAGTACTTC.

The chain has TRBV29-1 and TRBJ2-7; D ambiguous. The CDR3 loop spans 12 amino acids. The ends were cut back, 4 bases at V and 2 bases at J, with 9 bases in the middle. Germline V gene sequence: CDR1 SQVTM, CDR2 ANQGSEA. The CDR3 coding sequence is TGCAGCGTTGGTTCGGCGGCCTACGAGCAGTACTTC. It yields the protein CSVGSAAYEQYF.

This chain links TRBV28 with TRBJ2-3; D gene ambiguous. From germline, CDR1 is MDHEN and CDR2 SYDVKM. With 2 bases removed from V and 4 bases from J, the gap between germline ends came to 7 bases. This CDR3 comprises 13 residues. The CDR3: CASSLTDPDTQYF. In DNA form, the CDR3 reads TGTGCCAGCAGTTTAACTGACCCAGATACGCAGTATTTT.

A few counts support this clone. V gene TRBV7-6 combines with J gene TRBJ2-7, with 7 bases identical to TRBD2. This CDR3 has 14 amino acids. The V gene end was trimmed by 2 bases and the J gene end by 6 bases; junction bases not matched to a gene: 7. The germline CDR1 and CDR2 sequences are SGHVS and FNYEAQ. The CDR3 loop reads CASSLSGRMGEQYF. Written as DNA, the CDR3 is TGTGCCAGCAGCTTATCCGGGAGGATGGGCGAGCAGTACTTC.

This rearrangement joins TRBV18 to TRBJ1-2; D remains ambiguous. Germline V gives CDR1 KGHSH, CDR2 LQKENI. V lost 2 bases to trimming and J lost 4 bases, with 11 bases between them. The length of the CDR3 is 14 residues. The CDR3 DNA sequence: TGTGCCAGCTCACCAGGGCCAAGCGTCTATGGCTACACCTTC. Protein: CASSPGPSVYGYTF.

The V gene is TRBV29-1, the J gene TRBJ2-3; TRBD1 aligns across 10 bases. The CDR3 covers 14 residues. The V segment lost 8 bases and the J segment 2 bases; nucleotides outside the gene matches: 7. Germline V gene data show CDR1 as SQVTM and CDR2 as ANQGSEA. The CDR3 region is CSLGTGASTDTQYF. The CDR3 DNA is TGCAGCCTCGGGACAGGGGCTTCCACAGATACGCAGTATTTT.

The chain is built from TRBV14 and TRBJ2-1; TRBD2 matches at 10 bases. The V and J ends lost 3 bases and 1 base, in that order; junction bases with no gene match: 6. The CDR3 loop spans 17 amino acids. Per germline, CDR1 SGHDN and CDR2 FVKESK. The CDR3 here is CASSQVPGLASYNEQFF. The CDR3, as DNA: TGTGCCAGCAGCCAGGTACCGGGACTAGCGTCCTACAATGAGCAGTTCTTC.

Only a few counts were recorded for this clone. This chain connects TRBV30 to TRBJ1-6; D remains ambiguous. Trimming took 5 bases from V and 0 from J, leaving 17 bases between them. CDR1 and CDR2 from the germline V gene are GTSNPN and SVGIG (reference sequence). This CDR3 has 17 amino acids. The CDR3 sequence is CAWDRGAGTSYNSPLHF. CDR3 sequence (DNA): TGTGCCTGGGATCGAGGTGCCGGAACCTCCTATAATTCACCCCTCCACTTT.

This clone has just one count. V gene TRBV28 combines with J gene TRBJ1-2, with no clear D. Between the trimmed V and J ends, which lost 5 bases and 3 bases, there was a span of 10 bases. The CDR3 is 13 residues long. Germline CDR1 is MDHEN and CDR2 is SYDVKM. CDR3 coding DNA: TGTGCCAGCAGTCCCAATCAGTACTATGGCTACACCTTC. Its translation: CASSPNQYYGYTF.

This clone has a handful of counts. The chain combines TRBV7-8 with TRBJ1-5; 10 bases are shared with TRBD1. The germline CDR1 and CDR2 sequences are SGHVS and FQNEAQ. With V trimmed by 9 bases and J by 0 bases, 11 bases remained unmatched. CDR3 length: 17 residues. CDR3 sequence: CARSPRTGGVSNQPQHF. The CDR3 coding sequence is TGTGCCAGAAGCCCCCGGACAGGGGGGGTTAGCAATCAGCCCCAGCATTTT.

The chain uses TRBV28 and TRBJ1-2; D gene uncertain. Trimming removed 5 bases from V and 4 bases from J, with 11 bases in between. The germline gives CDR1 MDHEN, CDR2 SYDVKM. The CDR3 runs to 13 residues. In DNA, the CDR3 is TGTGCCAGCAGTGGGCAGATTGTCTATGGCTACACCTTC. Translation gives CASSGQIVYGYTF.

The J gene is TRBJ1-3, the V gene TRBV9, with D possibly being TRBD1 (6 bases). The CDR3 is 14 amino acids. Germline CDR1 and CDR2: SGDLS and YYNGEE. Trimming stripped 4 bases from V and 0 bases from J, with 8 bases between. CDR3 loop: CASSFRGSGNTIYF. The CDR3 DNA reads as TGTGCCAGCAGCTTCAGGGGCTCTGGAAACACCATATATTTT.